This record covers a single TCR beta chain. What it binds is not known. This sample is part of a study of blood T cells in healthy people across ages. The CDR3 is made up of 14 amino acids. Germline CDR1 is LGHDT and CDR2 is YNNKEL (reference sequence). With 2 bases removed from V and 6 bases from J, the gap between germline ends came to 14 bases. Points from the study as a whole: Donors of long life had a larger count of naive CD4+ cells and greater diversity than aged donors.

Primed by a sample-barcoded 5' primer and a J-beta primer mix, a second PCR proceeded for 7 to 11 cycles. At least 2.5 million CDR3-containing paired-end reads were obtained per sample. Each CDR3 protein gets one entry after TCRdb re-called the 5' RACE reads with MiXCR. Of 500,000 to 550,000 distinct CDR3 sequences in the sample, less than 25% were seen once. This sample also belongs to another study, concerning T cells of mothers and their children. That source reports: The shaping of TCR recombination output by thymic selection is similar in related and unrelated pairs.

V usage is TRBV3-1 and J usage is TRBJ2-7; D is perhaps TRBD1 (6 bases). Specimen: blood. The clonotype was recovered from a boy aged 5-17 years in good health. CDR3 sequence (DNA): TGTGCCAGCAGCCAAAGGCAGGGGAGCGGCGAGCAGTACTTC. The encoded protein is CASSQRQGSGEQYF.